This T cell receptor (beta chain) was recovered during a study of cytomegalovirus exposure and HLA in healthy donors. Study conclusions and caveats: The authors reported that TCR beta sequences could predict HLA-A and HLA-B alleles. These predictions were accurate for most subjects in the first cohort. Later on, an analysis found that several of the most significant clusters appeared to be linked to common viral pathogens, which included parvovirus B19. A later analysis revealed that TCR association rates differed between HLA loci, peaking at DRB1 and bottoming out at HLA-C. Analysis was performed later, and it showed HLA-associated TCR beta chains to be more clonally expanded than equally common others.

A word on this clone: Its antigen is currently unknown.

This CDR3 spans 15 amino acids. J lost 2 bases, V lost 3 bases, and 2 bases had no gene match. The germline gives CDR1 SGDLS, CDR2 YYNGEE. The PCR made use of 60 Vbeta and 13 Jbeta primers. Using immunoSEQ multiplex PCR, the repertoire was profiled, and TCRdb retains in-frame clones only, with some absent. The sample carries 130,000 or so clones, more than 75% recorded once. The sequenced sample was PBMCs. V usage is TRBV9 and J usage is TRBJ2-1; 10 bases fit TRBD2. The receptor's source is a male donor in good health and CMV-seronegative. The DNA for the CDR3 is TGTGCCAGCAGCGCAAGCGGGGGGGCCTACAATGAGCAGTTCTTC. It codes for CASSASGGAYNEQFF.